This T cell receptor beta chain was sequenced during a study of cytomegalovirus exposure and HLA in healthy donors. Across the whole study: One earlier analysis, a look at around 180 million T cells, found around 110 million unique TCR beta sequences. A data release that came early held roughly 85 million unique TCRs from HLA-typed donors. Whole-study findings and limits: In all likelihood, a cluster of highly shared sequence variants was a sequencing artifact. In an earlier analysis, productive rearrangement rates for most beta V segments clustered near 87% or 30%.

Primers included in the PCR were 60 Vbeta and 13 Jbeta primers. Using immunoSEQ multiplex PCR, the repertoire was profiled, and TCRdb retains in-frame clones only, with some absent. The profile covers some 200,000 clones, with more than 65% appearing a single time and 3.8% taken by the ten largest. Concerning this clone: The antigen is not known.

The CDR3 is 15 amino acids. Germline values: CDR1 SGHTA, CDR2 FQGNSA. V gave up 3 bases and J gave up 4 bases, with 15 bases separating them. This clonotype was obtained from a man aged 45 to 65 in good health and CMV-seronegative. Sample: PBMCs. The chain is built from TRBV7-2 and TRBJ1-1; TRBD1 might be the D (6 bases). CDR3 in DNA: TGTGCCAGCAGCTTCCGGCGCAGGGGTGGCACTGAAGCTTTCTTT. It encodes CASSFRRRGGTEAFF.